This TCR beta chain was captured in a study of T cell responses to AZD1222 COVID-19 vaccine. Background on the study: Both about-4-week and about-12-week second-dose recipients were combined. Study-level points and caveats: Nearly half of unique spike-specific TCRs reportedly avoided B.1.351 and B.1.1.7 mutated regions. There were mostly white British donors and more females than males, and clonal diversity was possibly underestimated. Only a handful of AZD1222 recipients were seropositive at baseline.

Sequencing was performed with immunoSEQ multiplex PCR; in TCRdb, only in-frame clones are kept and a portion is missing. The top ten clones hold 6.9% of a sample with around 180,000 clones, around 87% of them seen once. Concerning this clone itself: Its antigen is unidentified.

The CDR3 spans 13 residues. Trimming left V 6 bases short and J 10 bases short, with 13 bases between. Germline-derived CDR1 and CDR2 are MNHEY and SMNVEV (reference sequence). This TCR was sampled from an adult in good health. Sample: peripheral blood, taken on day 0 of AZD1222 vaccination. J is TRBJ1-6 and V is TRBV27; no reliable D call. The CDR3 nucleotides read TGTGCCAGCAGACCGGGCGGGTTCTCACCCCTCCACTTT. Protein sequence: CASRPGGFSPLHF.